This note documents a single T cell receptor (beta chain) sequence. The data were taken from a study of blood T cell repertoires in COVID-19. Study information: Acute-phase and convalescent COVID-19 samples originated in the United States, Italy and Spain.

The V and J ends lost 1 base and 3 bases, in that order; junction bases with no gene match: 8. CDR1 and CDR2 from the germline V gene are SGHAT and FQNNGV. CDR3 size: 16 residues. In the authors' methods: Reference gene primer amplification gave nucleated cell count estimates. Sequenced by immunoSEQ multiplex PCR; TCRdb stores in-frame clones only, minus some. V, J and clone size are taken as reported in that table, and D and trimming were inferred from the DNA itself. In the table there are about 26,000 clones, almost 90% of which are singletons. Material for sequencing was peripheral blood. The source of this sequence is an older man with acute or convalescent COVID-19. The chain joins TRBV11-2 to TRBJ2-7; 8 bases match TRBD1. CDR3 residues: CASSLVRQGLNYEQYF. CDR3 DNA sequence: TGTGCCAGCAGCTTAGTCCGACAGGGGCTTAACTACGAGCAGTACTTC.